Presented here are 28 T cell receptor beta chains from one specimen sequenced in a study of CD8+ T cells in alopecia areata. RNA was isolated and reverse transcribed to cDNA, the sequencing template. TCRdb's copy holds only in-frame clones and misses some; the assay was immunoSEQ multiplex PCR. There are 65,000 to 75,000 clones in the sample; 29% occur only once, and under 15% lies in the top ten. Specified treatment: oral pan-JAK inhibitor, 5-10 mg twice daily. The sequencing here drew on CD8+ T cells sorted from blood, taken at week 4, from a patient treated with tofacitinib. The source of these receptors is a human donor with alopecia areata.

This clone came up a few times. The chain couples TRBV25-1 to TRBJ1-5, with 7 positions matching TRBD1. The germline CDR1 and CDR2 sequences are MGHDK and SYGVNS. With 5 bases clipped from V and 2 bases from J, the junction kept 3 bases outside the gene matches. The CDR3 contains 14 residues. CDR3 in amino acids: CASSPTGRNQPQHF. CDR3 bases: TGTGCCAGCAGTCCGACAGGGCGCAATCAGCCCCAGCATTTT.

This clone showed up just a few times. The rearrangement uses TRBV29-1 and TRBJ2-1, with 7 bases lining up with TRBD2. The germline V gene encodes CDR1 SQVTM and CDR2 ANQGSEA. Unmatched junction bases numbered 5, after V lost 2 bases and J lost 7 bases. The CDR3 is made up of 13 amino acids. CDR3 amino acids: CSVEKTSRNEQFF. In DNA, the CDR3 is TGCAGCGTTGAAAAGACTAGCAGGAATGAGCAGTTCTTC.

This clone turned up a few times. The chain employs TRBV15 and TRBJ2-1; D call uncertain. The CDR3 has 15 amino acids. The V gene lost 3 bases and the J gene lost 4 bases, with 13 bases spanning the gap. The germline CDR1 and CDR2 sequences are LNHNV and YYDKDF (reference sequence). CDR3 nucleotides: TGTGCCACCAGCAGGAAAAAGGACGGATACAATGAGCAGTTCTTC. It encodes CATSRKKDGYNEQFF.

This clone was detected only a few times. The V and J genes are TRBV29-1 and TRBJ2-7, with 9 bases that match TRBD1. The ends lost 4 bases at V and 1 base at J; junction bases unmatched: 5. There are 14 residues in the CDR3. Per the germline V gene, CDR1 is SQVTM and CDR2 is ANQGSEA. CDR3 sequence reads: CSVAGTGTSYEQYF. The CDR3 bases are TGCAGCGTTGCCGGGACAGGGACATCCTACGAGCAGTACTTC.

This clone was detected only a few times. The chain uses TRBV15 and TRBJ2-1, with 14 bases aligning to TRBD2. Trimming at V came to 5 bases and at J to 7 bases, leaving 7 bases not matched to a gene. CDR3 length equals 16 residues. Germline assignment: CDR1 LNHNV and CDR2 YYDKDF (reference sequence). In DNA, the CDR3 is TGTGCCACCAGCTTGGGTAGGACTAGCGGGAGGAATGAGCAGTTCTTC. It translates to CATSLGRTSGRNEQFF.

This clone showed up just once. The CDR3 sequence: CASTGMIDTQYF. The CDR3 DNA follows: TGTGCCAGCACTGGGATGATAGATACGCAGTATTTT. The chain couples TRBV6-6 to TRBJ2-3; no definite D call. Germline CDR1 reads MNHNY; CDR2 reads SVGAGI (reference sequence). V was clipped by 7 bases and J by 5 bases, with 10 bases between them. The CDR3 has 12 residues.

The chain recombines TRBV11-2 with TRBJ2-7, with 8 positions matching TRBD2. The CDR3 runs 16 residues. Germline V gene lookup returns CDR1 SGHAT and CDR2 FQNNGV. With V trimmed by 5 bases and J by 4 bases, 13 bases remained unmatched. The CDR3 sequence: CASSKLAEVMNYEQYF. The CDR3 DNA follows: TGTGCCAGCAGCAAACTAGCGGAAGTAATGAATTACGAGCAGTACTTC. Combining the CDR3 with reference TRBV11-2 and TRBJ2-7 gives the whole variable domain EAGVAQSPRYKIIEKRQSVAFWCNPISGHATLYWYQQILGQGPKLLIQFQNNGVVDDSQLPKDRFSAERLKGVDSTLKIQPAKLEDSAVYLCASSKLAEVMNYEQYFGPGTRLTVT.

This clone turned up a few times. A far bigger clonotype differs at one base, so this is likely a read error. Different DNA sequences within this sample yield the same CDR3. CDR3 sequence reads: CASSLDQGGNIQYF. The CDR3 region has the DNA TGTGCCAGCAGCTTAGACCAGGGGGGAAACATTCAGTACTTC. This chain links TRBV5-4 with TRBJ2-4, with TRBD1 as a possible D gene (7 bases). Trimming left V 2 bases short and J 6 bases short, with 12 bases between. Germline CDR1 reads SGHNT; CDR2 reads YYREEE (reference sequence). The CDR3 runs 14 residues.

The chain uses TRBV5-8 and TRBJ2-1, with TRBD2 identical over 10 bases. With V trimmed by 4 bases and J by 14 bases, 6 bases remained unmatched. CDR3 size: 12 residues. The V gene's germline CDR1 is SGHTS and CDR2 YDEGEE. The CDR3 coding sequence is TGTGCCAGCAGCGAGGGACTAGCGTCAGAGTTCTTC. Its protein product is CASSEGLASEFF.

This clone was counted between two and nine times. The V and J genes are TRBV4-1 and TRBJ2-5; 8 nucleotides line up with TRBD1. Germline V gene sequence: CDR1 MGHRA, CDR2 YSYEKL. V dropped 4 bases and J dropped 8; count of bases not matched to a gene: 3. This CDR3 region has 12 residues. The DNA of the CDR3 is TGCGCCAGCAGCCGGCAGGGGGCAACCCAGTACTTC. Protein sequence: CASSRQGATQYF.

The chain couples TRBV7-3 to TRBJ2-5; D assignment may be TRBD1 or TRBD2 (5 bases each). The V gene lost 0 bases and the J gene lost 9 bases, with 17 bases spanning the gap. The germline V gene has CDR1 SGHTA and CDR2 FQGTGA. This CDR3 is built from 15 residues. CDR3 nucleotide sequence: TGTGCCAGCAGCTTAACCGGGGACGGACCAGTGGCCCAGTACTTC. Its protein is CASSLTGDGPVAQYF.

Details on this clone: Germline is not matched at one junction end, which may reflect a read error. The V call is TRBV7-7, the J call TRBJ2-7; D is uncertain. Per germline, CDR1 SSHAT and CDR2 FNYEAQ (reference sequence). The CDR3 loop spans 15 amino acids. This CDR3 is CASSQETVNSYEQYF. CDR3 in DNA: TGCGCCAGCAGCCAAGAAACAGTCAACTCCTACGAGCAGTACTTC. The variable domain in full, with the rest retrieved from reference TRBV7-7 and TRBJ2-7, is GAGVSQSPRYKVTKRGQDVTLRCDPISSHATLYWYQQALGQGPEFLTYFNYEAQPDKSGLPSDRFSAERPEGSISTLTIQRTEQRDSAMYRCASSQETVNSYEQYFGPGTRLTVT.

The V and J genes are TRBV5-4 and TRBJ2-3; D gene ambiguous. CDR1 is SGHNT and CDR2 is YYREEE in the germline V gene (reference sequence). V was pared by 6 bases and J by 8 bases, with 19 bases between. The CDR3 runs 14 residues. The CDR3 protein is CASNPGRPIGTQYF. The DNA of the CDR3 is TGTGCCAGCAACCCTGGACGACCCATCGGTACGCAGTATTTT. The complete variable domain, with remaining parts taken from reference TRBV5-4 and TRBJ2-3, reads ETGVTQSPTHLIKTRGQQVTLRCSSQSGHNTVSWYQQALGQGPQFIFQYYREEENGRGNFPPRFSGLQFPNYSSELNVNALELDDSALYLCASNPGRPIGTQYFGPGTRLTVL.

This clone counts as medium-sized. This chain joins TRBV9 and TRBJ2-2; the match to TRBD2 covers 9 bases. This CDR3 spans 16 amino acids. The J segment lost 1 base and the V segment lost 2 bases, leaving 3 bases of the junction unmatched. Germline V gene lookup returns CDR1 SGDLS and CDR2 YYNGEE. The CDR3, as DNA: TGTGCCAGCAGCGTGAGACTAGCGGAGAACACCGGGGAGCTGTTTTTT. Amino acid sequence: CASSVRLAENTGELFF. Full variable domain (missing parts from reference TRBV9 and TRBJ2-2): DSGVTQTPKHLITATGQRVTLRCSPRSGDLSVYWYQQSLDQGLQFLIQYYNGEERAKGNILERFSAQQFPDLHSELNLSSLELGDSALYFCASSVRLAENTGELFFGEGSRLTVL.

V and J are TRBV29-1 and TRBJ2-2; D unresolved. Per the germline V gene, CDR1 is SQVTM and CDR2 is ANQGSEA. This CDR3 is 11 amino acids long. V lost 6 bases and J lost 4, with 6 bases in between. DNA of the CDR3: TGCAGCGTGAGGAGCACCGGGGAGCTGTTTTTT. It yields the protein CSVRSTGELFF.

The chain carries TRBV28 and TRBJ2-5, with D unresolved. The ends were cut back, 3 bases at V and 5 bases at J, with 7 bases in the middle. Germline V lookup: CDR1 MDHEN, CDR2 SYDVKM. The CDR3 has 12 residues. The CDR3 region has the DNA TGTGCCAGCAGTTTTCTGGGGGAGACCCAGTACTTC. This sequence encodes CASSFLGETQYF.

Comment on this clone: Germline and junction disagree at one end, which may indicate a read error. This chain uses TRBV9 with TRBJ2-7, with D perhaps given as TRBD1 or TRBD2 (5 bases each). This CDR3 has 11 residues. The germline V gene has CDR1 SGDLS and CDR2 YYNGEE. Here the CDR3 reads CASSEPGTPSF. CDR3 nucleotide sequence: TGTGCCAGCAGCGAACCCGGGACCCCTTCGTTC.

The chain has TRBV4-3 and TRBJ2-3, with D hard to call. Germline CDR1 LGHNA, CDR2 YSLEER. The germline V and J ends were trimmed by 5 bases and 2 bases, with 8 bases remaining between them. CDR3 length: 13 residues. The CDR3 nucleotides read TGCGCCAGCAGCGGTACCTTCACAGATACGCAGTATTTT. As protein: CASSGTFTDTQYF.

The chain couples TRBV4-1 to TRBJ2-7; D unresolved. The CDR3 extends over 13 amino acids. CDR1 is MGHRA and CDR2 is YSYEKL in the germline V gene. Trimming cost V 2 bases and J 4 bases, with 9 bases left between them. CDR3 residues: CASSQTRRYEQYF. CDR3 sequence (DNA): TGCGCCAGCAGCCAAACTCGTCGGTACGAGCAGTACTTC.

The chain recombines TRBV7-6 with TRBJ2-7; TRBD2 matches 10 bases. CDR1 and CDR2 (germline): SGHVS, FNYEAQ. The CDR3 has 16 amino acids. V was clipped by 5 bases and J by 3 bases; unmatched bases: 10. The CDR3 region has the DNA TGTGCCAGCAGCCCCCAAGCGGGAGGGCCCTTCTACGAGCAGTACTTC. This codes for CASSPQAGGPFYEQYF. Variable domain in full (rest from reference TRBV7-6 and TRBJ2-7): GAGVSQSPRYKVTKRGQDVALRCDPISGHVSLYWYRQALGQGPEFLTYFNYEAQQDKSGLPNDRFSAERPEGSISTLTIQRTEQRDSAMYRCASSPQAGGPFYEQYFGPGTRLTVT.

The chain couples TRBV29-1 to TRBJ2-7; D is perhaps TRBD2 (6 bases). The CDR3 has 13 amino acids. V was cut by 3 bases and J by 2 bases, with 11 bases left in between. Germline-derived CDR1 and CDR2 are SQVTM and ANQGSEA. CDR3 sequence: CSVELAQPYEQYF. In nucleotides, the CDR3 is TGCAGCGTTGAGCTAGCGCAACCCTACGAGCAGTACTTC.

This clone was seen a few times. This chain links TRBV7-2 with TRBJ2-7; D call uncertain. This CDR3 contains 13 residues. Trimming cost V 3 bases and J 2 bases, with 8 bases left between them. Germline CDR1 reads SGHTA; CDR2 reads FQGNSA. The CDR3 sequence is CASSFEPPYEQYF. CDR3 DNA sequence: TGTGCCAGCAGCTTTGAACCACCCTACGAGCAGTACTTC.

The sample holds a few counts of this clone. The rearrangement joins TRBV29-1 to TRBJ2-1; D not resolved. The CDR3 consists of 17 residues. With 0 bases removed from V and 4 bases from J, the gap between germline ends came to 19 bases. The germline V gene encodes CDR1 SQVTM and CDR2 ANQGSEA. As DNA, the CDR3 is TGCAGCGTTGAAGATCCCGTGGCAGGCGTCGGGTACAATGAGCAGTTCTTC. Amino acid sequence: CSVEDPVAGVGYNEQFF.

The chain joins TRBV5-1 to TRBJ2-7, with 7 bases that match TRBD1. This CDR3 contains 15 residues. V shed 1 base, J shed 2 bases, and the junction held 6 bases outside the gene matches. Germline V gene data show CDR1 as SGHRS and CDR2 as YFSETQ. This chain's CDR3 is CASSLFPGGTYEQYF. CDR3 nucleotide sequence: TGCGCCAGCAGCTTGTTTCCAGGGGGAACCTACGAGCAGTACTTC.

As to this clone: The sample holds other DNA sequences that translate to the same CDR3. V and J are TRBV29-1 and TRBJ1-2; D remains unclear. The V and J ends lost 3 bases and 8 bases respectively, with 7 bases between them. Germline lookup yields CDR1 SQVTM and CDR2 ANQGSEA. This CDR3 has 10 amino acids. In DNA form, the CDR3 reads TGCAGCGTTGATCTGGACGGCTACACCTTC. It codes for CSVDLDGYTF.

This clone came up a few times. DNA for the CDR3: TGTGCCTGGAGTGTACGTCGAGGGGGCTATTATGGCTACACCTTC. Translated: CAWSVRRGGYYGYTF. The chain couples TRBV30 to TRBJ1-2; TRBD1 aligns across 7 bases. The CDR3 loop spans 15 amino acids. After removal of 0 bases from V and 5 bases from J, the junction contained 9 bases not matched to a gene. CDR1 GTSNPN and CDR2 SVGIG come from the germline V gene (reference sequence).

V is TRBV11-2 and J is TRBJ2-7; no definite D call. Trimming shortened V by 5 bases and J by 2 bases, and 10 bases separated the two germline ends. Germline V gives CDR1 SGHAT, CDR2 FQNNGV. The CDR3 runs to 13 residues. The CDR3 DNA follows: TGTGCCAGCAGCCTGGGCACCCCCTACGAGCAGTACTTC. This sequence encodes CASSLGTPYEQYF.

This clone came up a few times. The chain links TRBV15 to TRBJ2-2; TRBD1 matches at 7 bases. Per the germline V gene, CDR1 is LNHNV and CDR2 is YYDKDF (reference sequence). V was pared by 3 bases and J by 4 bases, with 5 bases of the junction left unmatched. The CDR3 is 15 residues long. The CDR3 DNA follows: TGTGCCACCAGCAGGACGACAGGGTTCACCGGGGAGCTGTTTTTT. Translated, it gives CATSRTTGFTGELFF.